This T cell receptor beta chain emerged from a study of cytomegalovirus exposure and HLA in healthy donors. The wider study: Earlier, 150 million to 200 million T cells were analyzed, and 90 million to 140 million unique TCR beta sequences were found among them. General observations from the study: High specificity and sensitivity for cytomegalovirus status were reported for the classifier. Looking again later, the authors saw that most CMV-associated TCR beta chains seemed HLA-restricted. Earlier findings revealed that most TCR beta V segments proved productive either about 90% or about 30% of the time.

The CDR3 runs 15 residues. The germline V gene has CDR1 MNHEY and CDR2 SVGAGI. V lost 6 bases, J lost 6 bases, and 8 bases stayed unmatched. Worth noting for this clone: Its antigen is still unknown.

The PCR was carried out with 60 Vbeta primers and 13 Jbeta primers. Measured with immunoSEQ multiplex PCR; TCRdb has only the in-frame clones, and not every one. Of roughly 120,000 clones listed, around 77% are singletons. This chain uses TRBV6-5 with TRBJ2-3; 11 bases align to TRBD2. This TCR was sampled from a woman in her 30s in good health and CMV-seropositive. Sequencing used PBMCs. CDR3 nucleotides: TGTGCCAGCAGGGACCTAGCGGGAGGATCCGATACGCAGTATTTT. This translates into CASRDLAGGSDTQYF.